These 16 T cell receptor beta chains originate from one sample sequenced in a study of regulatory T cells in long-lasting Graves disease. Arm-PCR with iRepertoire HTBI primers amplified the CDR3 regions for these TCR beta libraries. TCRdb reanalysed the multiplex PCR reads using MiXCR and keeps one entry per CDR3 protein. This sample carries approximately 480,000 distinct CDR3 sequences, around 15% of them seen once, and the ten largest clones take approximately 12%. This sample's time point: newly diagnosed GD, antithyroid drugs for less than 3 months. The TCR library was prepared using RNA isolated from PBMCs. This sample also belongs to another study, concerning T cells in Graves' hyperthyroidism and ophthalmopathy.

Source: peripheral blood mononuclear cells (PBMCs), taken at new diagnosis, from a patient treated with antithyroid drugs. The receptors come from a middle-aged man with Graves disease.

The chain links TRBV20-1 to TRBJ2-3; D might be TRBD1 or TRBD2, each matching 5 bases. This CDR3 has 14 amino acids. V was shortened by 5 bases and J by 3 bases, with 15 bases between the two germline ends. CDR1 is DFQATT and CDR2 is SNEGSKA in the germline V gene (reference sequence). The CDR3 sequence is CSARGVRLTDTQYF. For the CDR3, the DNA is TGCAGTGCTCGGGGCGTTCGACTTACAGATACGCAGTATTTT.

CDR3 loop: CASSLGEAREQYF. The DNA for the CDR3 is TGTGCCAGCAGCTTAGGGGAGGCGAGGGAGCAGTACTTC. V gene TRBV7-9 combines with J gene TRBJ2-3; D is possibly TRBD2 (6 bases). The tail of the sequence fits TRBJ2-7 better, so the J call may be wrong. The CDR3 has 13 amino acids. CDR1 and CDR2 (germline): SEHNR, FQNEAQ (reference sequence).

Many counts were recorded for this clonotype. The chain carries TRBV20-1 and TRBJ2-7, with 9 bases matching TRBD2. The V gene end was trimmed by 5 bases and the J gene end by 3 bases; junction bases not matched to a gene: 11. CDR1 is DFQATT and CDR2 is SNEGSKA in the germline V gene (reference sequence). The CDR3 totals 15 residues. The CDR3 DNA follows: TGCAGTGCTTCTGGGAGGACTAGCGCCAACTACGAGCAGTACTTC. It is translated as CSASGRTSANYEQYF.

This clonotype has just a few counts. In DNA form, the CDR3 reads TGTGCCAGCAGCTTACAGTACCCTGAAGCTTTCTTT. Translation gives CASSLQYPEAFF. This rearrangement joins TRBV11-2 to TRBJ1-1; the D is unclear. This CDR3 contains 12 residues. Trimming removed 2 bases from V and 6 bases from J, with 7 bases in between. Germline lookup yields CDR1 SGHAT and CDR2 FQNNGV.

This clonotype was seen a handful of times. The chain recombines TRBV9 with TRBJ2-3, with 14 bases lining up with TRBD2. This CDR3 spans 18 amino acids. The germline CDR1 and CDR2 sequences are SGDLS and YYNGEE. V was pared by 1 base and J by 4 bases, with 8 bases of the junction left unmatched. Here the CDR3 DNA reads TGTGCCAGCAGCGTATCCGGGACTAGCGGGAGCATGGCAGATACGCAGTATTTT. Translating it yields CASSVSGTSGSMADTQYF.

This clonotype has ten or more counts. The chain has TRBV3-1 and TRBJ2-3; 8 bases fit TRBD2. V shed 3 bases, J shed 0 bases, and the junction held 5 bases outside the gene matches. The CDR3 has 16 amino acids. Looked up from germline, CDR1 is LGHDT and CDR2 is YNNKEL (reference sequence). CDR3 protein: CASSHLAGGSTDTQYF. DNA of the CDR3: TGTGCCAGCAGCCACCTTGCGGGAGGCAGCACAGATACGCAGTATTTT.

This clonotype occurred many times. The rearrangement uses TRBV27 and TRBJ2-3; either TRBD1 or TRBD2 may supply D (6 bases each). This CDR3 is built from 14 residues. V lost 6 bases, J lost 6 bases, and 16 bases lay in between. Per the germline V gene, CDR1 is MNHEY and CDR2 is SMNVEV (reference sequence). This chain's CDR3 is CASRGSWGADTQYF. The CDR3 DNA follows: TGTGCCAGCAGAGGCTCTTGGGGGGCGGATACGCAGTATTTT.

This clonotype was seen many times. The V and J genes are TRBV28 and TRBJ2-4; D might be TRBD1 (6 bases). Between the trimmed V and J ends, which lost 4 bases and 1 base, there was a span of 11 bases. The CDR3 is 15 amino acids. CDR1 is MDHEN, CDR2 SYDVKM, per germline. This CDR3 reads CASSYPGAAKNIQYF. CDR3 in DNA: TGTGCCAGCAGTTACCCAGGGGCCGCCAAAAACATTCAGTACTTC.

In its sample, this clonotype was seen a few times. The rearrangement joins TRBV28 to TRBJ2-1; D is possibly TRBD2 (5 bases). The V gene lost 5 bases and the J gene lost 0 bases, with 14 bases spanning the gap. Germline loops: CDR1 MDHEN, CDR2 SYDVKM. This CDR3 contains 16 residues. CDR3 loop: CASSPSGANSYNEQFF. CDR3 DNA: TGTGCCAGCAGTCCGAGCGGAGCAAACTCCTACAATGAGCAGTTCTTC.

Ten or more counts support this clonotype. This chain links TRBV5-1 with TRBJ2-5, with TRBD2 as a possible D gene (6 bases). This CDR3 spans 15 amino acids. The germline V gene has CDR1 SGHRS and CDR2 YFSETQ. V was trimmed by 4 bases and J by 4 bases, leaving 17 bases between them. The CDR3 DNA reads TGCGCCAGCAGCCCCTGGCGGGGACCACCAGAGACCCAGTACTTC. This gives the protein CASSPWRGPPETQYF.

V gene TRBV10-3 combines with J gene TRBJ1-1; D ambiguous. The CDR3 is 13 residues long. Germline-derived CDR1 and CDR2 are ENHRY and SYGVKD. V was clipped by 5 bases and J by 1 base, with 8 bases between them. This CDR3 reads CAISPSANTEAFF. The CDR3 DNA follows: TGTGCCATCAGTCCCTCCGCGAACACTGAAGCTTTCTTT.

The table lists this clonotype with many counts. The CDR3 here is CASSSTPGREGRGEQFF. The CDR3 nucleotides read TGTGCCAGCAGTTCGACGCCGGGGCGGGAGGGCCGGGGGGAGCAGTTCTTC. This chain uses TRBV12-3 or TRBV12-4 with TRBJ2-1, with 9 bases lining up with TRBD2. This CDR3 comprises 17 residues. The V segment lost 4 bases and the J segment 10 bases; nucleotides outside the gene matches: 17.

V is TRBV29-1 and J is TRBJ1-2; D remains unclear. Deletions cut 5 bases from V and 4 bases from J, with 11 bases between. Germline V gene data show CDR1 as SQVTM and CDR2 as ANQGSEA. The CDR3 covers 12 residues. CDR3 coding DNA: TGCAGCGTTTTTCTCGCAAGCTATGGCTACACCTTC. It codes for CSVFLASYGYTF.

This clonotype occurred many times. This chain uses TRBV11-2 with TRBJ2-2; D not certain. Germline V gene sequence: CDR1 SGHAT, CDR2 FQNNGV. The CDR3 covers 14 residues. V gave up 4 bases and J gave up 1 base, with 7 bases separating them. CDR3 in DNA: TGTGCCAGCAGCTCGTTCCAGAACACCGGGGAGCTGTTTTTT. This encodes CASSSFQNTGELFF.

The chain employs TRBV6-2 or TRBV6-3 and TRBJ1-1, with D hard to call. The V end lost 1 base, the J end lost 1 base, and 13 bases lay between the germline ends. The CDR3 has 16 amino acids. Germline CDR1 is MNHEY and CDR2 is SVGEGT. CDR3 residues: CASSYLGGPENTEAFF. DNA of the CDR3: TGTGCCAGCAGTTACTTGGGCGGACCCGAGAACACTGAAGCTTTCTTT.

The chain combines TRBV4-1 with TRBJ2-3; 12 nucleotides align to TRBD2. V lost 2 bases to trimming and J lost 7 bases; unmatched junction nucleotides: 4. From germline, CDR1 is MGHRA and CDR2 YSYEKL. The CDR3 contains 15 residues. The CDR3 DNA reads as TGCGCCAGCAGCCAACGAACTAGCGGGAGGAATACGCAGTATTTT. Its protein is CASSQRTSGRNTQYF.